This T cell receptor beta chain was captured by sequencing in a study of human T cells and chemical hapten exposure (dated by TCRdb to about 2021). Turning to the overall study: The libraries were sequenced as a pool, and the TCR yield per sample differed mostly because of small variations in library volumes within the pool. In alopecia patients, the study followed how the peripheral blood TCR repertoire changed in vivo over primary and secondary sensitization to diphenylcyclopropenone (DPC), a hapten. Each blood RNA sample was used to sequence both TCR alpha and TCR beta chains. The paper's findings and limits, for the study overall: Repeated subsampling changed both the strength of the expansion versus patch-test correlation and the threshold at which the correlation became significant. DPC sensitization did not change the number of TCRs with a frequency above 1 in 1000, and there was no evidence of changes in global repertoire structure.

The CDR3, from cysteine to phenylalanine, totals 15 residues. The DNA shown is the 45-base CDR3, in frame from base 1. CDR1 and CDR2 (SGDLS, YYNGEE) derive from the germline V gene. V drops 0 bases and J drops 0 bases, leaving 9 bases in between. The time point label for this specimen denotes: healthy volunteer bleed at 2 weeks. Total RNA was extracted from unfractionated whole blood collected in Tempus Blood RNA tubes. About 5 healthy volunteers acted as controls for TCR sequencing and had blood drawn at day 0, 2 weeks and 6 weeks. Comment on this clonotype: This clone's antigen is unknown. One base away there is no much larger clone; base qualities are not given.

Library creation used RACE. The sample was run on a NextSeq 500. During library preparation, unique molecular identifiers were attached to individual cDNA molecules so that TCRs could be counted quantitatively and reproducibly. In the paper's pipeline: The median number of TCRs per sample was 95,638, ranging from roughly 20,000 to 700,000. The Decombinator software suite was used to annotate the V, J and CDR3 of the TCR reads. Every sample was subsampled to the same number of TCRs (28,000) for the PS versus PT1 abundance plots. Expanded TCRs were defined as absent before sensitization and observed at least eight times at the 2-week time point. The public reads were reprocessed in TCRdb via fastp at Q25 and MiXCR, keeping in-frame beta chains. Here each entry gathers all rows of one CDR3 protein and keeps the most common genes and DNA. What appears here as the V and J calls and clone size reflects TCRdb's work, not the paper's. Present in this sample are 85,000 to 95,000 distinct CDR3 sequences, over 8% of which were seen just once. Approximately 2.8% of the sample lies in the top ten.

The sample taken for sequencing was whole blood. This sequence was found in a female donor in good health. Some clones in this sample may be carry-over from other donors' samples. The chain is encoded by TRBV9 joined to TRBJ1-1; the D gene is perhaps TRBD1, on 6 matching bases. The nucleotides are TGTGCCAGCAGCGTAGGGGGGGCAATGAACACTGAAGCTTTCTTT. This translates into CASSVGGAMNTEAFF.